The present T cell receptor (beta chain) was sequenced within a study of blood T cell repertoires in COVID-19. Per the study methods: The assay estimated nucleated cells by amplifying reference gene primers. Produced via immunoSEQ multiplex PCR; TCRdb's table is partial and in-frame only. The V and J calls and the clone size are those of that table, but D and trimming were determined from the DNA. The sample yields fewer than 150,000 clones, around 64% seen once. There are 17 residues in the CDR3. Germline values: CDR1 SGHKS, CDR2 YYEKEE (reference sequence). The junction had 8 bases not matched to a gene; V was cut back by 0 bases and J by 2 bases.

The J gene is TRBJ2-3, the V gene TRBV5-5, with TRBD2 identical over 8 bases. This sequence originates from a human donor with acute or convalescent COVID-19. The donor label of this sample is uncertain. Sequencing input: peripheral blood. The CDR3 spells CASSLVVAGWTTDTQYF. CDR3 nucleotides: TGTGCCAGCAGCTTGGTGGTAGCGGGGTGGACCACAGATACGCAGTATTTT.